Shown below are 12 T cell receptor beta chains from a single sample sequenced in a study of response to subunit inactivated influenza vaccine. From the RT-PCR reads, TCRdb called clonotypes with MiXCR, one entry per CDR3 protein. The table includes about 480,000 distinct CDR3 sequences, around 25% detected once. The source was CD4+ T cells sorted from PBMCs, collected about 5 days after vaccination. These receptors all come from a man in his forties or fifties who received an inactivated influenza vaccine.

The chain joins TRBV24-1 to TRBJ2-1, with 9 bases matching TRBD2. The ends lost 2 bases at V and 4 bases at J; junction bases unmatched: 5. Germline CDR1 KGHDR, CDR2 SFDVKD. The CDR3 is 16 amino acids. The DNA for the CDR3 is TGTGCCACCAGTGATTCGGGACTAGCCTCATACAATGAGCAGTTCTTC. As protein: CATSDSGLASYNEQFF.

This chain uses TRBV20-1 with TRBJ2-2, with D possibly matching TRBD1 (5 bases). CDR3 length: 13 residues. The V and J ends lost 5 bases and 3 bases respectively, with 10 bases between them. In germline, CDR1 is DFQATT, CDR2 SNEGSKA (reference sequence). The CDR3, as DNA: TGCAGTGCTGGACCCAGGGACACCGGGGAGCTGTTTTTT. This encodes CSAGPRDTGELFF.

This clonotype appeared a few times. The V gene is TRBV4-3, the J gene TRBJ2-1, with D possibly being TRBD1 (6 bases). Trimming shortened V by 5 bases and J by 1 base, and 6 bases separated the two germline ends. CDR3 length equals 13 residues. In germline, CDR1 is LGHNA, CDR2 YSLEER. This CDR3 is CASSGTSYNEQFF. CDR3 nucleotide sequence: TGCGCCAGCAGCGGGACATCCTACAATGAGCAGTTCTTC.

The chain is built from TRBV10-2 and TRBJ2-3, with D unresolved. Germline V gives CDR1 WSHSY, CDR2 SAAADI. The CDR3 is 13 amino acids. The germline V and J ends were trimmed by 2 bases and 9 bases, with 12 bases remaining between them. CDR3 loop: CASSERWALTQYF. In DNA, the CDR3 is TGCGCCAGCAGTGAGCGGTGGGCACTAACGCAGTATTTT.

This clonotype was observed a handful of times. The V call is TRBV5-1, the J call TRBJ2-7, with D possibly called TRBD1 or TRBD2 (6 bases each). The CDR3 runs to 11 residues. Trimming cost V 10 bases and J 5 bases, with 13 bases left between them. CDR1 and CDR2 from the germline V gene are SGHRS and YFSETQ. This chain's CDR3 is CASTRGDEQYF. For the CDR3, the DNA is TGCGCCTCTACGAGGGGGGACGAGCAGTACTTC.

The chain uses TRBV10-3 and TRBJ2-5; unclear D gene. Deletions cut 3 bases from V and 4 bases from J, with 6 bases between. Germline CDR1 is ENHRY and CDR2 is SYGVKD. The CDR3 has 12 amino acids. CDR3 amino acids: CAISDRGETQYF. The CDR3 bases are TGTGCCATCAGTGACCGAGGAGAGACCCAGTACTTC.

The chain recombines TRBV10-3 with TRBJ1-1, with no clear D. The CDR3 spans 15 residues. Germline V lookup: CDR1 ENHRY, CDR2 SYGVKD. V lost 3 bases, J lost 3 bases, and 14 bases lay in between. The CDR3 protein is CAISDHHGGDTEAFF. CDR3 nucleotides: TGTGCCATCAGTGATCACCACGGCGGGGACACTGAAGCTTTCTTT.

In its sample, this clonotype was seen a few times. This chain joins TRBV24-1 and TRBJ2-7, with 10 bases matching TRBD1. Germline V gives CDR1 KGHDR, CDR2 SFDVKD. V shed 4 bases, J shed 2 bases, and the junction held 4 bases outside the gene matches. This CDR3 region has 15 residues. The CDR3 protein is CATSDPGQGAYEQYF. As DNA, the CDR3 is TGTGCCACCAGTGACCCCGGACAGGGGGCCTACGAGCAGTACTTC.

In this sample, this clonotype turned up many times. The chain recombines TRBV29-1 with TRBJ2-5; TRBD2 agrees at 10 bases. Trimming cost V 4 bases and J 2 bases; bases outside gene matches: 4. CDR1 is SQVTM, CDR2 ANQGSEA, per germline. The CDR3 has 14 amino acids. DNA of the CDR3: TGCAGCGTTGGGGCTAGCGGGGGACAAGAGACCCAGTACTTC. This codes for CSVGASGGQETQYF.

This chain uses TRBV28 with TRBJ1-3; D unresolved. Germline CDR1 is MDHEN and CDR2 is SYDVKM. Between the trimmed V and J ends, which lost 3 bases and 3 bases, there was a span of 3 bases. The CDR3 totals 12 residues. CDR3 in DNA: TGTGCCAGCAGTTTCATTGGAAACACCATATATTTT. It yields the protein CASSFIGNTIYF.

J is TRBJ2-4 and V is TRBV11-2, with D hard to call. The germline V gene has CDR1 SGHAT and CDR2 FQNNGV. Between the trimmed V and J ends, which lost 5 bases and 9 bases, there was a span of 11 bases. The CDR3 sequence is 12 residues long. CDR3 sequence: CASSQVGGIQYF. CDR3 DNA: TGTGCCAGCAGCCAAGTTGGTGGCATTCAGTACTTC.

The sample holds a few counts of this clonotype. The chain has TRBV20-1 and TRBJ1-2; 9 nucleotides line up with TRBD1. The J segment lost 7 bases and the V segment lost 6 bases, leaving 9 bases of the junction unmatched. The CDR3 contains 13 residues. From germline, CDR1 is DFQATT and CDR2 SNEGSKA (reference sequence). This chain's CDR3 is CSAEQGARSGYTF. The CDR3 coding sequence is TGCAGTGCAGAACAGGGGGCGCGGTCTGGCTACACCTTC.